This TCR beta chain was sequenced in a study of neurological immune-mediated disorders (dated by TCRdb to about 2019). With respect to the entire study: Among the roughly 34 multiple sclerosis patients, relapsing-remitting MS was present in roughly 30 and secondary progressive MS was present in 3. Peripheral blood TCR-beta repertoires from HTLV-I-associated myelopathy (HAM/TSP) patients, multiple sclerosis patients and healthy controls were compared by UMI-based sequencing. The 95 to 120 TCR-beta libraries included longitudinal samples, technical triplicates and paired sorted CD4+ and CD8+ T-cell subsets alongside PBMC samples. The cohort was made up of approximately 65 subjects, consisting of some 14 HAM/TSP patients, roughly 35 multiple sclerosis patients and some 20 healthy controls.

For the unsorted PBMC libraries, 2 million PBMCs were stored in RNAlater at -80 degrees C until RNA extraction and were used to generate the libraries. The multiple sclerosis patients were enrolled in a US clinical protocol that evaluated disease progression with magnetic resonance imaging. Peripheral blood was subjected to Ficoll-Hypaque density gradient centrifugation to isolate PBMCs, which were then cryopreserved in liquid nitrogen. V sheds 6 bases and J sheds 4 bases, leaving 19 bases between their ends. The CDR3, from cysteine to phenylalanine, totals 16 residues. Just CDR3 DNA is preserved here, 48 bases in frame from base 1. CDR1 and CDR2, looked up from the germline V gene, are MGHRA and YSYEKL. General study outcomes and caveats: No clinical or MRI features were associated with the MS cluster, and the authors said that larger cohorts are needed. In phylogenetic analysis, the repertoires of 18 of 34 MS patients grouped into a cluster of related CDR3 sequences, which suggests a possible signature at the repertoire level. Expanded clones from different subjects shared no identical CDR3 amino acid sequences, which suggests that TCR-beta repertoires were private in all groups. The highest TCR clonal expansion was observed in HAM/TSP patients, whereas the lowest was observed in MS patients, even when compared with healthy controls.

To synthesize cDNA, template-switch 5'RACE was performed with a primer carrying a 10-nucleotide random unique molecular identifier so that each TCR transcript was tagged. Each sequencing run produced over 200 million TCR-beta sequences covering 15-18 subjects. Total RNA was extracted with the RNeasy kit. TCR-beta VDJ regions were amplified with primers for the TCR constant region and the 5'RACE anchor, using the KAPA Real-time Library Amplification kit. Sample indexes and Illumina adaptors were added in a first PCR, and a second PCR then increased library yield. After Ampure bead purification, the TCR product of roughly 650 bp was size-selected on a 2% E-gel SizeSelection system. Before pooling, library quality was assessed on a Bioanalyzer, concentration was determined with Qubit, and library quantification was performed with the Kapa Library Quantification kit. An Illumina HiSeq 2500 sequenced the libraries paired-end 2 x 150 bp. To increase sequence diversity, about 24-32% phiX was spiked into each library pool. Processing in the source paper ran as follows. The quality-filtered reads were processed with the UMI-based MiGEC pipeline, whose error correction step removed more than 80% of the raw TCR sequences. IMGT germline references were used for alignment of VDJ genes, and clonotypes were defined by a unique CDR3 amino acid sequence together with V-J genes. Clonal expansion, Shannon diversity and CDR3 relatedness were evaluated with VDJtools (CalcPairwiseDistances, ClusterSamples), while phylogenetic trees were built in CLCbio workbench. Clones with at least 8 unique UMIs were defined as expanded, with this threshold being based on coefficient-of-variation modelling across technical triplicates. Through fastp at Q25 and MiXCR, TCRdb rebuilt clones from the public reads, retaining in-frame beta chains. Entries that share a CDR3 protein sequence are merged under the most common genes and DNA. The V and J calls were determined by TCRdb, not by the authors. This sample comprises 55,000 to 70,000 distinct CDR3 sequences, about 4% of them detected only once. 1.3% of the sample is held by the ten biggest clonotypes.

This clonotype appeared a few times. Its antigen remains undetermined. No base-level quality is on record; no much larger clone is a single base apart. The V and J segments used are TRBV4-1 and TRBJ1-3; the D segment cannot be called with confidence. The sequenced sample consisted of PBMCs. This TCR derives from a man younger than 40 with multiple sclerosis. CDR3 loop: CASRNIGGRTGNTIYF. In nucleotides, the sequence is TGCGCCAGCAGGAATATCGGAGGGAGAACCGGAAACACCATATATTTT.